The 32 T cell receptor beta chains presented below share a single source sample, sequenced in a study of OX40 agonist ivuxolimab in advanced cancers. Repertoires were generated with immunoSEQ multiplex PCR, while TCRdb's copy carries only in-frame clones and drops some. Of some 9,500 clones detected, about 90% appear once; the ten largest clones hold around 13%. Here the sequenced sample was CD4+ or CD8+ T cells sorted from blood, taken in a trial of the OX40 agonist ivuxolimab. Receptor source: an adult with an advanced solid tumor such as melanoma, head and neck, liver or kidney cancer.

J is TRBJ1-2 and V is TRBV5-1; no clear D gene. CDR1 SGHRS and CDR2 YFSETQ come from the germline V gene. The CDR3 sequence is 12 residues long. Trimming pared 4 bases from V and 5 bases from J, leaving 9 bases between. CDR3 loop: CASSPTQYGYTF. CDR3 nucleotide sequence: TGCGCCAGCAGCCCAACCCAGTATGGCTACACCTTC.

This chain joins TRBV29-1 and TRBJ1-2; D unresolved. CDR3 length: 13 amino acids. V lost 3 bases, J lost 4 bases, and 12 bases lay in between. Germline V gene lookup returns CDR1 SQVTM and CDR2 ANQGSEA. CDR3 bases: TGCAGCGTTGACCCGGGGTGGGCCTATGGCTACACCTTC. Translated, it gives CSVDPGWAYGYTF.

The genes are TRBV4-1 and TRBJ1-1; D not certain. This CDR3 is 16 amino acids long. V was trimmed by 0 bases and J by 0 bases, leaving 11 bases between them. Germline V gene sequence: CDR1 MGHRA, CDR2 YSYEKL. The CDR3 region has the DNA TGCGCCAGCAGCCAAGATTACGGCAGCGTGAACACTGAAGCTTTCTTT. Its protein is CASSQDYGSVNTEAFF.

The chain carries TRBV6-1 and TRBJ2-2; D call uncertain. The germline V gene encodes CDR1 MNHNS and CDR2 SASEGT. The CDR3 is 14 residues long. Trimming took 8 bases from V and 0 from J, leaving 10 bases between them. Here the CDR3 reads CASLLPSNTGELFF. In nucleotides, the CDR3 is TGTGCCAGCCTGCTACCATCGAACACCGGGGAGCTGTTTTTT.

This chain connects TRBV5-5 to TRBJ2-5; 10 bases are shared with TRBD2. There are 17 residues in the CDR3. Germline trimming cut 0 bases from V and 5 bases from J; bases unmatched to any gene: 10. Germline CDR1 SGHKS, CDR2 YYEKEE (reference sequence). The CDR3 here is CASSLESLAGVSETQYF. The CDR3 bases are TGTGCCAGCAGCTTGGAGTCTCTAGCGGGAGTTTCGGAGACCCAGTACTTC. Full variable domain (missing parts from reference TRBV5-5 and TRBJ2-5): DAGVTQSPTHLIKTRGQQVTLRCSPISGHKSVSWYQQVLGQGPQFIFQYYEKEERGRGNFPDRFSARQFPNYSSELNVNALLLGDSALYLCASSLESLAGVSETQYFGPGTRLLVL.

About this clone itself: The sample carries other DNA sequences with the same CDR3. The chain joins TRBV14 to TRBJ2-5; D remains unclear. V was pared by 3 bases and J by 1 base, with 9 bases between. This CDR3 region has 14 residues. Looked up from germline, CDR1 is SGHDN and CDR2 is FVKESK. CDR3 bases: TGTGCCAGCAGCCACTCGGCTTTCCAAGAGACCCAGTACTTC. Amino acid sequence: CASSHSAFQETQYF.

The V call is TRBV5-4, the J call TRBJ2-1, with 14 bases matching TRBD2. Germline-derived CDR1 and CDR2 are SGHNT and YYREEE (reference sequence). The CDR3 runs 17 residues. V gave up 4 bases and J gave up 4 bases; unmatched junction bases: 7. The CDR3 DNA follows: TGTGCCAGCAGCCCCGGGACTAGCGGGAGACGGTACAATGAGCAGTTCTTC. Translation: CASSPGTSGRRYNEQFF.

The CDR3: CASSLGQNYGYTF. The DNA of the CDR3 is TGTGCCAGCAGTTTGGGACAGAACTATGGCTACACCTTC. The rearrangement uses TRBV28 and TRBJ1-2; 7 bases agree with TRBD1. Germline V gene data show CDR1 as MDHEN and CDR2 as SYDVKM. This CDR3 is 13 amino acids long. V gave up 3 bases and J gave up 2 bases; unmatched junction bases: 0.

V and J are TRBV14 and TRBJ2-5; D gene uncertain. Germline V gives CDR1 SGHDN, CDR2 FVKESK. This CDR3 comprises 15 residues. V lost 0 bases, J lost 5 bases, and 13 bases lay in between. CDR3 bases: TGTGCCAGCAGCCAAGATGTTGCCTGGGGTGAGACCCAGTACTTC. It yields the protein CASSQDVAWGETQYF.

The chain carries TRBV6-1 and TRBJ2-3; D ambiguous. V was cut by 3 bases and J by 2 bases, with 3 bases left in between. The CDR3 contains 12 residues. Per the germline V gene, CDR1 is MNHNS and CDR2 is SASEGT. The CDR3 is CASSENTDTQYF. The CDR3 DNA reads TGTGCCAGCAGTGAGAACACAGATACGCAGTATTTT.

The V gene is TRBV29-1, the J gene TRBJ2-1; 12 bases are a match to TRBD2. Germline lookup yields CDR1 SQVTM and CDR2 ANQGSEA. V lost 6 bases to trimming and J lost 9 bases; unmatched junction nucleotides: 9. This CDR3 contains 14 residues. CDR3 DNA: TGCAGCGTAGGAGAGACTAGCGGGAGAGGTGAGCAGTTCTTC. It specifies CSVGETSGRGEQFF.

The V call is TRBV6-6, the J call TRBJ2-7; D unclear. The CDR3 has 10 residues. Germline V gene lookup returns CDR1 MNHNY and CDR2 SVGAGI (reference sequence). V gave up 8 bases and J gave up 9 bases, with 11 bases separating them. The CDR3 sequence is CASGPSGQYF. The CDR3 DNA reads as TGTGCCAGCGGACCATCAGGGCAGTACTTC.

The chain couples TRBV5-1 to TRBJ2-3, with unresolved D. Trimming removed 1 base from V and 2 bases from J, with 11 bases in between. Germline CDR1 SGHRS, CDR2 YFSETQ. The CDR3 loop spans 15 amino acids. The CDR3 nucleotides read TGCGCCAGCAGCTTGATGGGCCGGTTCACAGATACGCAGTATTTT. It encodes CASSLMGRFTDTQYF.

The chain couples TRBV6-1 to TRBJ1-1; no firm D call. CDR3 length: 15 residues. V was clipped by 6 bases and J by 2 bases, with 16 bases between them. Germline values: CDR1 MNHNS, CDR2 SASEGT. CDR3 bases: TGTGCCAGCAGCGAATTCGGACGGACTAACACTGAAGCTTTCTTT. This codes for CASSEFGRTNTEAFF.

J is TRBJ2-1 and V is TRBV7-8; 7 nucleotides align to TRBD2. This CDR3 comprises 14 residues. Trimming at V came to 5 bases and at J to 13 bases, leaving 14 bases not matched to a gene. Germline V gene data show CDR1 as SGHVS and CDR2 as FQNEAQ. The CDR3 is CASSVSGYHGLQFF. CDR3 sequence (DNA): TGTGCCAGCAGCGTTAGCGGGTATCACGGTCTCCAGTTCTTC.

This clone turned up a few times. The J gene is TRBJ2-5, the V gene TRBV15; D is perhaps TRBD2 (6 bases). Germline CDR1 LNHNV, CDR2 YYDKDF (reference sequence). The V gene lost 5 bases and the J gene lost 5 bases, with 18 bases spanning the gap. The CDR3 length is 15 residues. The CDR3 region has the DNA TGTGCCACCAGCGACCGGTCGGGGAGGTGGGAGACCCAGTACTTC. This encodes CATSDRSGRWETQYF.

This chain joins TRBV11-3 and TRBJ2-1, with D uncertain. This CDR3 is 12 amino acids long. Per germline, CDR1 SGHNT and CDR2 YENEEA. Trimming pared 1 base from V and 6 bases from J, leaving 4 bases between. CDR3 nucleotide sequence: TGTGCCAGCAGCTTAGGTGTCAATGAGCAGTTCTTC. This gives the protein CASSLGVNEQFF.

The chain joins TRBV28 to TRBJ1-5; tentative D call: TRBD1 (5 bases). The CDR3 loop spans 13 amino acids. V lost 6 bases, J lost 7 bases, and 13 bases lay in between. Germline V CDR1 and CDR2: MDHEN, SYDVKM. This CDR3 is CASRWGRGQPQHF. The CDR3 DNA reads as TGTGCCAGCAGATGGGGTCGGGGGCAGCCCCAGCATTTT. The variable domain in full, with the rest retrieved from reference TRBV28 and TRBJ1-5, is DVKVTQSSRYLVKRTGEKVFLECVQDMDHENMFWYRQDPGLGLRLIYFSYDVKMKEKGDIPEGYSVSREKKERFSLILESASTNQTSMYLCASRWGRGQPQHFGDGTRLSIL.

The CDR3 protein is CASSFDRGLLYEQYF. The CDR3 bases are TGTGCCAGCAGTTTTGACAGGGGGCTACTCTACGAGCAGTACTTC. V and J are TRBV2 and TRBJ2-7; 10 nucleotides align to TRBD1. J gave up 3 bases and V 5 bases, and 7 bases lay outside the gene matches. Germline loops: CDR1 SNHLY, CDR2 FYNNEI. The CDR3 is 15 amino acids.

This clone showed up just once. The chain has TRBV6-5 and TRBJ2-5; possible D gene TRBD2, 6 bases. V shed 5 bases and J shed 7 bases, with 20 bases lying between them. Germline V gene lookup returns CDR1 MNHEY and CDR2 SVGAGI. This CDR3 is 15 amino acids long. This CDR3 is CASSPLGGSSGTQYF. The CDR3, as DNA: TGTGCCAGCAGTCCGCTGGGAGGCTCCTCCGGGACCCAGTACTTC.

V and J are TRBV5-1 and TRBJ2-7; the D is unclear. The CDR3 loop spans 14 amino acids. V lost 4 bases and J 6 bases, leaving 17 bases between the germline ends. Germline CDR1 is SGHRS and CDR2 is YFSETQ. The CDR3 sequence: CASSPSPGESEQYF. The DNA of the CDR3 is TGCGCCAGCAGCCCGTCCCCGGGCGAGTCCGAGCAGTACTTC.

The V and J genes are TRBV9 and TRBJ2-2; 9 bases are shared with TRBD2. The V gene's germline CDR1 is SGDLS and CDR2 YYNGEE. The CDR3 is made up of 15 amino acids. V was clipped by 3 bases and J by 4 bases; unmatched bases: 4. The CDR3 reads CASSAGLAATGELFF. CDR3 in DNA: TGTGCCAGCAGCGCGGGACTAGCAGCCACCGGGGAGCTGTTTTTT.

CDR3 loop: CASSLAPGANYGYTF. The DNA of the CDR3 is TGTGCCAGCAGCTTGGCCCCCGGAGCTAACTATGGCTACACCTTC. The V and J genes are TRBV5-4 and TRBJ1-2; D is undetermined. V dropped 0 bases and J dropped 0 bases, with 9 bases sitting between them. This CDR3 spans 15 amino acids. Germline values: CDR1 SGHNT, CDR2 YYREEE (reference sequence).

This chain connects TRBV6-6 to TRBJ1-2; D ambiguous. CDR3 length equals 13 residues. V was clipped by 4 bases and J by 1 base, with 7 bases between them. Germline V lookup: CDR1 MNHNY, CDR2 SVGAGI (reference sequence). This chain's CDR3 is CASSLGVNYGYTF. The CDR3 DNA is TGTGCCAGCAGTTTGGGAGTTAACTATGGCTACACCTTC.

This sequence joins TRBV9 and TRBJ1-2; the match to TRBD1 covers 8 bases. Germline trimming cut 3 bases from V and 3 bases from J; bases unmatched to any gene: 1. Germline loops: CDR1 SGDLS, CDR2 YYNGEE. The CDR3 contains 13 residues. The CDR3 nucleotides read TGTGCCAGCAGCGGGACAGGGCACTATGGCTACACCTTC. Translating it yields CASSGTGHYGYTF.

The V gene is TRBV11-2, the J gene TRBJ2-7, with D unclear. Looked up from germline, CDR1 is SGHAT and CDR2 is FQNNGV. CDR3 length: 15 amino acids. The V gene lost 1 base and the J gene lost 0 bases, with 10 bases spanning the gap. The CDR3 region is CASSLVSTSSYEQYF. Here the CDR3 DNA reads TGTGCCAGCAGCTTAGTTTCCACCAGCTCCTACGAGCAGTACTTC.

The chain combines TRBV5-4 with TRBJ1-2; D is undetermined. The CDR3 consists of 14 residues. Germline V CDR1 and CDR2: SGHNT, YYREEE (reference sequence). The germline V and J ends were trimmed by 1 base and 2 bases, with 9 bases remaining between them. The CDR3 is CASSLFVGNYGYTF. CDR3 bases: TGTGCCAGCAGCTTGTTTGTGGGGAACTATGGCTACACCTTC.

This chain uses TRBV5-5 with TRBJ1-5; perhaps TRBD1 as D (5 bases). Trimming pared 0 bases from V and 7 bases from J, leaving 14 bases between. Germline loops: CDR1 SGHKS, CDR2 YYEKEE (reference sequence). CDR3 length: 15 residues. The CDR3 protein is CASSLASVGGQPQHF. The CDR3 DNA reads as TGTGCCAGCAGCTTGGCCTCAGTGGGGGGGCAGCCCCAGCATTTT.

The CDR3 spells CAISEGVSAGYEQYF. CDR3 DNA: TGTGCCATCAGTGAAGGGGTGTCGGCTGGCTACGAGCAGTACTTC. The gene calls are TRBV10-3 and TRBJ2-7; a possible D gene is TRBD1 (5 bases). CDR3 length equals 15 residues. Per germline, CDR1 ENHRY and CDR2 SYGVKD. The V end was cut by 3 bases, the J end by 3 bases, with 15 bases between.

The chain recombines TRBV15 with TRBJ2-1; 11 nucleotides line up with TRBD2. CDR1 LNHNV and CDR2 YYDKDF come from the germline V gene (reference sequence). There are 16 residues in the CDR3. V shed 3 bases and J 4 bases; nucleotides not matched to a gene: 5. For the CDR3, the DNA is TGTGCCACCAGCAGTAGGGGACTAGCGGATTACAATGAGCAGTTCTTC. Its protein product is CATSSRGLADYNEQFF.

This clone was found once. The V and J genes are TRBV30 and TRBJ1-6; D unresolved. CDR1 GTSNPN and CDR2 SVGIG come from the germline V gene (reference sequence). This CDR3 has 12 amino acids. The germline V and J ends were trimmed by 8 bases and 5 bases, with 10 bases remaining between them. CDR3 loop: CALGLNNSPLHF. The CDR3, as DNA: TGTGCCCTCGGGCTGAATAATTCACCCCTCCACTTT.

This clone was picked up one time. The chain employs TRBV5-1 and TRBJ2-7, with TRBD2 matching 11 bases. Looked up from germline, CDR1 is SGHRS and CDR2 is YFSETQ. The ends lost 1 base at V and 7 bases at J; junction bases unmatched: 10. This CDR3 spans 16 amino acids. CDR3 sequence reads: CASSLMTSGTGGEQYF. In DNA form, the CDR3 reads TGCGCCAGCAGCTTGATGACTAGCGGGACTGGTGGGGAGCAGTACTTC.